The clone carrying this T cell receptor beta chain was observed at least ten times. No antigen is known for it. The read gets to within 3 residues of the CDR3 end, and the germline J gene fills in the rest. This record comes from a study of T cell clonality in common variable immunodeficiency. The study's findings and limits: CVID subjects showed higher TCRbeta clonality than healthy controls.

Profiled with immunoSEQ multiplex PCR; TCRdb holds only in-frame clones, not every one. The repertoire has some 40,000 clones, none seen only once; the ten largest take 3% to 4.5%. Most patients and controls had Caucasian heritage. Per the germline V gene, CDR1 is GTSNPN and CDR2 is SVGIG (reference sequence). This CDR3 has 14 residues. Trimming shortened V by 5 bases and J by 0 bases, and 13 bases separated the two germline ends. The clonotype was recovered from a person aged 18 to 70 in good health. The sample comprised peripheral blood mononuclear cells. This chain joins TRBV30 and TRBJ1-2, with D perhaps TRBD1 (6 bases). CDR3 amino acids: CAWVNRATNYGYTF. The sequenced CDR3 bases are TGTGCCTGGGTGAACAGGGCCACTAACTATGGC.